A single sample gave rise to the 20 T cell receptor beta chains below, sequenced in a study of T-cell memory formation after mild COVID-19 (dated by TCRdb to the early 2020s). The library came from 5' RACE. The sequencer listed for this sample is Illumina NovaSeq 6000. The public reads were reanalyzed by TCRdb: fastp trimming at Q25, MiXCR alignment, in-frame beta chains only. Rows with one shared CDR3 protein collapse into an entry with the most common genes and DNA. In this sample the table shows almost 350,000 distinct CDR3 sequences, under 25% of which occur a single time. Around 23% of the sample lies in the top ten. Sequencing was carried out using PBMCs or a T cell subset sorted from them (not recorded which). The source of these receptors is a man younger than 35 who had mild COVID-19 (a few samples of this study predate the infection). The sample titles of this study are shuffled in the database, so cell type and time point are left out; the donor was told from shared clones.

The chain links TRBV5-1 to TRBJ1-6; D perhaps matches TRBD1 (6 bases). Germline CDR1 is SGHRS and CDR2 is YFSETQ. Trimming took 4 bases from V and 7 from J, leaving 9 bases between them. This CDR3 region has 13 residues. The DNA of the CDR3 is TGCGCCAGCAGCCGGGGGGCGAATTCACCCCTCCACTTT. Protein product: CASSRGANSPLHF.

V is TRBV2 and J is TRBJ2-5; 9 bases align to TRBD2. Trimming took 6 bases from V and 3 from J; bases not matched to a gene: 8. CDR3 length: 15 residues. The germline V gene has CDR1 SNHLY and CDR2 FYNNEI. CDR3 nucleotide sequence: TGTGCCAGCAGGATACTAGCGGGCGGGGAAGAGACCCAGTACTTC. This translates into CASRILAGGEETQYF.

The rearrangement uses TRBV10-3 and TRBJ2-3; 7 bases line up with TRBD1. V trimming: 5 bases; J trimming: 2 bases; junction bases outside the gene matches: 7. Germline V gene data show CDR1 as ENHRY and CDR2 as SYGVKD. The CDR3 extends over 15 amino acids. The CDR3 coding sequence is TGTGCCATCAGTCCAGGGGACAGATCCACAGATACGCAGTATTTT. Protein sequence: CAISPGDRSTDTQYF.

The chain links TRBV5-1 to TRBJ1-1; TRBD1 might be the D (5 bases). The CDR3 has 13 residues. Between the trimmed V and J ends, which lost 7 bases and 3 bases, there was a span of 13 bases. Per germline, CDR1 SGHRS and CDR2 YFSETQ. This CDR3 reads CASATRGDTEAFF. The CDR3 nucleotides are TGCGCCAGCGCCACTCGAGGGGACACTGAAGCTTTCTTT.

This clonotype was counted a few times. V is TRBV24-1 and J is TRBJ1-5, with TRBD1 matching 7 bases. With V trimmed by 4 bases and J by 1 base, 6 bases remained unmatched. Germline CDR1 and CDR2: KGHDR and SFDVKD. This CDR3 has 16 amino acids. The CDR3 is CATSEPTGISNQPQHF. The CDR3 DNA reads TGTGCCACCAGTGAACCGACAGGGATAAGCAATCAGCCCCAGCATTTT.

This clonotype occurred many times. V gene TRBV4-2 combines with J gene TRBJ2-7; 12 nucleotides align to TRBD1. The CDR3 is 15 residues long. V lost 4 bases, J lost 2 bases, and 3 bases stayed unmatched. Germline CDR1 LGHNA, CDR2 YNFKEQ. The DNA for the CDR3 is TGTGCCAGCAGCCTGGGGACAGGGGGCACCTACGAGCAGTACTTC. It translates to CASSLGTGGTYEQYF.

V usage is TRBV12-3 or TRBV12-4 and J usage is TRBJ2-7, with D possibly being TRBD2 (6 bases). Trimming stripped 2 bases from V and 0 bases from J, with 17 bases between. This CDR3 comprises 17 residues. CDR3 in amino acids: CASSLNRGRGSSYEQYF. CDR3 DNA: TGTGCCAGCAGTTTAAACCGTGGCCGGGGGAGCTCCTACGAGCAGTACTTC.

This clonotype was recorded a few times. A read error may produce the germline difference seen at one junction end. The rearrangement joins TRBV7-2 to TRBJ2-5; 7 bases map to TRBD2. This CDR3 has 13 amino acids. Germline V gene data show CDR1 as SGHTA and CDR2 as FQGNSA. The CDR3 coding sequence is TGTGCCAGCAGCCCAACCCAATCTAGCGGTCCCCACTTC. Amino acids: CASSPTQSSGPHF. Using reference TRBV7-2 and TRBJ2-5 for the parts outside the CDR3, the full variable domain is GAGVSQSPSNKVTEKGKDVELRCDPISGHTALYWYRQSLGQGLEFLIYFQGNSAPDKSGLPSDRFSAERTGGSVSTLTIQRTQQEDSAVYLCASSPTQSSGPHFGPGTRLLVL.

CDR3 amino acids: CASSLEGAQQPQHF. In nucleotides, the CDR3 is TGTGCCAGCAGCTTAGAGGGGGCACAGCAGCCCCAGCATTTT. The chain joins TRBV11-1 to TRBJ1-5; 7 nucleotides agree with TRBD1. Looked up from germline, CDR1 is SGHAT and CDR2 is FQDESV (reference sequence). The CDR3 consists of 14 residues. J gave up 7 bases and V 1 base, and 4 bases lay outside the gene matches.

The table lists this clonotype with a few counts. The chain uses TRBV24-1 and TRBJ2-2; D unclear. CDR3 length equals 14 residues. The V end was cut by 7 bases, the J end by 6 bases, with 14 bases between. The V gene's germline CDR1 is KGHDR and CDR2 SFDVKD. CDR3 loop: CATRSARQAGELFF. CDR3 bases: TGTGCCACCAGATCGGCTAGGCAGGCCGGGGAGCTGTTTTTT.

This clonotype has only a few counts. The rearrangement joins TRBV5-1 to TRBJ1-2, with 10 nucleotides matching TRBD1. Germline V lookup: CDR1 SGHRS, CDR2 YFSETQ. CDR3 length: 15 residues. Trimming took 0 bases from V and 4 from J; bases not matched to a gene: 3. DNA of the CDR3: TGCGCCAGCAGCTTGGGACAGGGGGCGTTCTATGGCTACACCTTC. It is translated as CASSLGQGAFYGYTF. The full variable domain, rest sourced from reference TRBV5-1 and TRBJ1-2, is KAGVTQTPRYLIKTRGQQVTLSCSPISGHRSVSWYQQTPGQGLQFLFEYFSETQRNKGNFPGRFSGRQFSNSRSEMNVSTLELGDSALYLCASSLGQGAFYGYTFGSGTRLTVV.

The rearrangement links TRBV4-1 to TRBJ1-6; D unclear. In germline, CDR1 is MGHRA, CDR2 YSYEKL. This CDR3 has 14 residues. Trimming cost V 1 base and J 6 bases, with 7 bases left between them. The CDR3 region has the DNA TGCGCCAGCAGCCAAGTGGGGTCTAATTCACCCCTCCACTTT. This encodes CASSQVGSNSPLHF.

This clonotype was picked up many times. The genes are TRBV20-1 and TRBJ1-2, with 7 nucleotides matching TRBD1. The CDR3 is 12 amino acids. Germline CDR1 and CDR2: DFQATT and SNEGSKA (reference sequence). The V segment lost 2 bases and the J segment 7 bases; nucleotides outside the gene matches: 4. The CDR3: CSARSGGGGYTF. The CDR3 DNA is TGCAGTGCTAGATCAGGGGGAGGTGGCTACACCTTC.

This clonotype was seen more than once but under ten times. The chain links TRBV5-1 to TRBJ1-1; no clear D. Trimming removed 3 bases at V and 3 bases at J, with 9 bases between. The CDR3 covers 13 residues. Germline lookup yields CDR1 SGHRS and CDR2 YFSETQ. The CDR3 nucleotides read TGCGCCAGCAGCTCGGTCGGGCACACTGAAGCTTTCTTT. It translates to CASSSVGHTEAFF.

This clonotype was observed a few times. The chain employs TRBV2 and TRBJ2-7; D may be TRBD2 (6 bases). Germline CDR1 is SNHLY and CDR2 is FYNNEI. V was cut by 4 bases and J by 0 bases, with 13 bases left in between. The CDR3 is made up of 15 amino acids. The CDR3 nucleotides read TGTGCCAGCAGTGTCCGGGACTGGAGCTCCTACGAGCAGTACGTC. This translates into CASSVRDWSSYEQYV.

This clonotype has more than one count but fewer than ten. The rearrangement links TRBV7-2 to TRBJ2-2, with a possible D match to TRBD1 (6 bases). Germline V gene data show CDR1 as SGHTA and CDR2 as FQGNSA. This CDR3 spans 15 amino acids. The V end lost 4 bases, the J end lost 7 bases, and 16 bases lay between the germline ends. This CDR3 reads CASSSTGYRGGELFF. CDR3 bases: TGTGCCAGCAGCTCCACAGGGTACCGCGGCGGGGAGCTGTTTTTT. Supplemented by reference TRBV7-2 and TRBJ2-2, the full variable domain reads GAGVSQSPSNKVTEKGKDVELRCDPISGHTALYWYRQSLGQGLEFLIYFQGNSAPDKSGLPSDRFSAERTGGSVSTLTIQRTQQEDSAVYLCASSSTGYRGGELFFGEGSRLTVL.

This clonotype appeared a few times. The rearrangement links TRBV4-1 to TRBJ2-5; no reliable D call. Trimming removed 0 bases from V and 1 base from J, with 6 bases in between. Per the germline V gene, CDR1 is MGHRA and CDR2 is YSYEKL. This CDR3 has 14 amino acids. The CDR3 loop is CASSQEVRQETQYF. The CDR3 DNA sequence: TGCGCCAGCAGCCAAGAGGTGCGCCAAGAGACCCAGTACTTC.

The gene calls are TRBV5-1 and TRBJ2-2; tentative D call: TRBD1 (5 bases). The CDR3 is 16 residues long. Germline V gives CDR1 SGHRS, CDR2 YFSETQ. V was clipped by 0 bases and J by 2 bases, with 11 bases between them. This CDR3 reads CASSLVVQGNTGELFF. The DNA of the CDR3 is TGCGCCAGCAGCTTGGTGGTCCAGGGAAACACCGGGGAGCTGTTTTTT.

This chain joins TRBV11-2 and TRBJ2-2; TRBD2 aligns across 7 bases. V shed 6 bases and J 5 bases; nucleotides not matched to a gene: 12. The CDR3 covers 16 residues. Germline CDR1 SGHAT, CDR2 FQNNGV. Here the CDR3 DNA reads TGTGCCAGCAGAAAGTGGGGGACTATAGGAACCGGGGAGCTGTTTTTT. It specifies CASRKWGTIGTGELFF. Complete variable domain (other parts from reference TRBV11-2 and TRBJ2-2): EAGVAQSPRYKIIEKRQSVAFWCNPISGHATLYWYQQILGQGPKLLIQFQNNGVVDDSQLPKDRFSAERLKGVDSTLKIQPAKLEDSAVYLCASRKWGTIGTGELFFGEGSRLTVL.

The CDR3 region has the DNA TGTGCCAGCAGTTACTCGGGGGGCTCGGGCACTGAAGCTTTCTTT. It is translated as CASSYSGGSGTEAFF. V is TRBV6-5 and J is TRBJ1-1; D possibly corresponds to TRBD1 (6 bases). V was clipped by 0 bases and J by 4 bases, with 12 bases between them. The CDR3 spans 15 residues. Germline CDR1 reads MNHEY; CDR2 reads SVGAGI.